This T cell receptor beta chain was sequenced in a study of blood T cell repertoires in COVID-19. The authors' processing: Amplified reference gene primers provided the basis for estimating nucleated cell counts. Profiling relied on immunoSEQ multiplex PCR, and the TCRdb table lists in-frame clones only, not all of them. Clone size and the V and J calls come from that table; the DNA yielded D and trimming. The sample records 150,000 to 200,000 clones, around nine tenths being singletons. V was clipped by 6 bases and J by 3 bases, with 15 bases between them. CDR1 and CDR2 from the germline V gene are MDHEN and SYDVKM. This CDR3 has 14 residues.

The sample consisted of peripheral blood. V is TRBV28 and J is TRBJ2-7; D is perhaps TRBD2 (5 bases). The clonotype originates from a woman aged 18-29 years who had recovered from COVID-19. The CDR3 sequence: CASRPGLAIYEQYF. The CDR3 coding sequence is TGTGCCAGCAGGCCGGGTCTAGCCATCTACGAGCAGTACTTC.